This T cell receptor beta chain is from a study of cytomegalovirus exposure and HLA in healthy donors. The germline CDR1 and CDR2 sequences are SGDLS and YYNGEE. This CDR3 spans 15 amino acids. V was cut by 2 bases and J by 1 base, with 13 bases left in between. Regarding the study as a whole: Solely CMV serostatus was available to characterize immune exposure.

In regard to this clone: What it binds is not known.

In the PCR, 60 Vbeta and 13 Jbeta primers were used. The method was immunoSEQ multiplex PCR; TCRdb's version includes in-frame clones alone and lacks a portion of them. The table shows roughly 150,000 clones, with around 79% occurring only once. The chain has TRBV9 and TRBJ2-7; the D gene is possibly TRBD2 (5 bases). This clonotype was sampled from a young woman in good health and CMV-seronegative. The sequenced material came from PBMCs. CDR3 sequence: CASSVIPGESYEQYF. The CDR3 region has the DNA TGTGCCAGCAGCGTCATCCCCGGGGAGTCCTACGAGCAGTACTTC.